This record looks at one TCR beta chain sequence and its context. This record comes from a study of blood T cell repertoires in COVID-19. Generated by immunoSEQ multiplex PCR, the TCRdb table keeps only in-frame clones and is missing some. Among around 50,000 clones listed, 80% to 90% were seen once. The ends lost 1 base at V and 8 bases at J; junction bases unmatched: 4. Germline CDR1 is LNHDA and CDR2 is SQIVND (reference sequence). The CDR3 runs 14 residues. Sequenced sample: peripheral blood. V usage is TRBV19 and J usage is TRBJ2-1, with 8 bases aligning to TRBD1. The sequence was collected from a woman aged 55 to 70 with COVID-19, enrolled during active disease. In DNA form, the CDR3 reads TGTGCCAGTAGTATAGTTATGACAGGGGATGAGCAGTTCTTC. Residues: CASSIVMTGDEQFF.